One and the same sample provided the 16 T cell receptor beta chains below, sequenced in a study of identical twins. TCRdb re-derived calls from the 5' RACE reads in MiXCR, one entry per CDR3 protein. The table records under 900,000 distinct CDR3 sequences, around an eighth of them present only once. These data are also associated with another study on yellow fever vaccine responses in identical twins.

What was sequenced was PBMCs. The receptor source for this set is a woman between 18 and 30 years old in good health.

This chain uses TRBV24-1 with TRBJ2-1, with 14 nucleotides matching TRBD2. V shed 3 bases and J 0 bases; nucleotides not matched to a gene: 9. The CDR3 is made up of 20 amino acids. CDR1 and CDR2 from the germline V gene are KGHDR and SFDVKD. The CDR3 loop is CATSDIGTSGRSSSYNEQFF. The CDR3 DNA reads as TGTGCCACCAGTGATATCGGGACTAGCGGGAGATCAAGCTCCTACAATGAGCAGTTCTTC.

This clonotype was picked up one time. This rearrangement joins TRBV5-1 to TRBJ2-6; D gene uncertain. V dropped 2 bases and J dropped 0 bases, with 9 bases sitting between them. In germline, CDR1 is SGHRS, CDR2 YFSETQ. The CDR3 sequence is 16 residues long. CDR3 residues: CASSFYGRSGANVLTF. CDR3 coding DNA: TGCGCCAGCAGCTTTTACGGGCGCTCTGGGGCCAACGTCCTGACTTTC.

This clonotype was picked up a small number of times. This chain links TRBV25-1 with TRBJ1-2; tentative D call: TRBD1 (6 bases). CDR3 length: 17 amino acids. The V end lost 1 base, the J end lost 4 bases, and 19 bases lay between the germline ends. Germline CDR1 and CDR2: MGHDK and SYGVNS. The CDR3 is CASSELGGGGNSYGYTF. CDR3 sequence (DNA): TGTGCCAGCAGTGAATTGGGGGGTGGGGGCAACTCCTATGGCTACACCTTC.

The chain uses TRBV4-2 and TRBJ2-5; D remains ambiguous. The CDR3 is 16 amino acids. Trimming removed 1 base from V and 0 bases from J, with 12 bases in between. The germline V gene encodes CDR1 LGHNA and CDR2 YNFKEQ. CDR3 region: CASSQVSSTHQETQYF. CDR3 bases: TGTGCCAGCAGCCAAGTATCCAGTACCCACCAAGAGACCCAGTACTTC.

This clonotype was observed a handful of times. V is TRBV5-1 and J is TRBJ2-3; D is possibly TRBD2 (6 bases). V gave up 3 bases and J gave up 0 bases, with 14 bases separating them. The CDR3 totals 16 residues. The germline CDR1 and CDR2 sequences are SGHRS and YFSETQ. CDR3 protein: CASSWPGSGSTDTQYF. The CDR3 nucleotides read TGCGCCAGCAGCTGGCCAGGTAGCGGAAGCACAGATACGCAGTATTTT. Drawing the rest from reference TRBV5-1 and TRBJ2-3, the complete variable domain is KAGVTQTPRYLIKTRGQQVTLSCSPISGHRSVSWYQQTPGQGLQFLFEYFSETQRNKGNFPGRFSGRQFSNSRSEMNVSTLELGDSALYLCASSWPGSGSTDTQYFGPGTRLTVL.

The rearrangement joins TRBV7-9 to TRBJ1-2, with a possible D match to TRBD1 (6 bases). There are 16 residues in the CDR3. CDR1 SEHNR and CDR2 FQNEAQ come from the germline V gene (reference sequence). With 8 bases removed from V and 2 bases from J, the gap between germline ends came to 21 bases. CDR3 residues: CASGNSDRTSNYGYTF. The CDR3 DNA sequence: TGTGCCAGCGGGAATTCTGACAGGACCAGCAACTATGGCTACACCTTC.

In this sample, this clonotype turned up a few times. The chain recombines TRBV7-7 with TRBJ2-3; 8 bases line up with TRBD1. With V trimmed by 3 bases and J by 1 base, 15 bases remained unmatched. This CDR3 is 19 amino acids long. Germline V gene sequence: CDR1 SSHAT, CDR2 FNYEAQ (reference sequence). Here the CDR3 DNA reads TGTGCCAGCAGCTTGCTACAGGGGGGCCCCTATTTTTGCACAGATACGCAGTATTTT. Encoded protein: CASSLLQGGPYFCTDTQYF.

This clonotype was found a few times. CDR3 sequence: CASSLYGSGELFF. The DNA of the CDR3 is TGTGCCAGCAGCTTATACGGATCCGGGGAGCTGTTTTTT. The V call is TRBV7-3, the J call TRBJ2-2; D gene uncertain. CDR3 size: 13 residues. Germline V lookup: CDR1 SGHTA, CDR2 FQGTGA. The V and J ends lost 2 bases and 6 bases respectively, with 7 bases between them.

The chain carries TRBV10-1 and TRBJ2-5; the D is unclear. Germline V gives CDR1 WNHNN, CDR2 SYGVQD (reference sequence). The CDR3 is 16 amino acids. Trimming cost V 0 bases and J 5 bases, with 16 bases left between them. CDR3 sequence: CASSESSAGVLETQYF. CDR3 coding DNA: TGCGCCAGCAGTGAGTCCTCGGCCGGAGTATTGGAGACCCAGTACTTC.

This clonotype was counted a few times. J is TRBJ2-7 and V is TRBV12-3 or TRBV12-4; TRBD2 aligns across 10 bases. V lost 6 bases to trimming and J lost 6 bases; unmatched junction nucleotides: 14. The CDR3 runs to 16 residues. This chain's CDR3 is CASSPAPSSGRGEQYF. CDR3 DNA sequence: TGTGCCAGCAGCCCTGCCCCGTCTAGCGGGAGAGGCGAGCAGTACTTC.

This chain connects TRBV27 to TRBJ2-2, with a weak D call TRBD1 (6 bases). The germline gives CDR1 MNHEY, CDR2 SMNVEV (reference sequence). CDR3 length equals 15 residues. The V end lost 5 bases, the J end lost 6 bases, and 16 bases lay between the germline ends. Written as DNA, the CDR3 is TGTGCCAGCAGTCTACGACAGGTTCGGGCCGGGGAGCTGTTTTTT. As protein: CASSLRQVRAGELFF.

The chain joins TRBV27 to TRBJ2-1; 9 positions match TRBD2. Per the germline V gene, CDR1 is MNHEY and CDR2 is SMNVEV (reference sequence). The CDR3 runs 16 residues. The V gene end was trimmed by 3 bases and the J gene end by 3 bases; junction bases not matched to a gene: 6. The CDR3 region is CASSLSSGANYNEQFF. The CDR3 DNA reads TGTGCCAGCAGTTTGTCTAGCGGGGCCAACTACAATGAGCAGTTCTTC.

This clonotype was detected only a few times. The J gene is TRBJ1-2, the V gene TRBV5-6; D is perhaps TRBD1 (5 bases). V lost 1 base to trimming and J lost 1 base, with 8 bases between them. From germline, CDR1 is SGHDT and CDR2 YYEEEE. The CDR3 totals 14 residues. This CDR3 reads CASSLTGFNYGYTF. In nucleotides, the CDR3 is TGTGCCAGCAGCTTGACAGGCTTTAACTATGGCTACACCTTC.

The rearrangement joins TRBV10-2 to TRBJ1-1; D is uncertain. V lost 3 bases to trimming and J lost 1 base, with 6 bases between them. The germline CDR1 and CDR2 sequences are WSHSY and SAAADI. The CDR3 runs 13 residues. Here the CDR3 reads CASSEYPNTEAFF. In DNA, the CDR3 is TGCGCCAGCAGTGAATACCCGAACACTGAAGCTTTCTTT.

This clonotype was counted a few times. This rearrangement joins TRBV19 to TRBJ1-1; D possibly corresponds to TRBD1 (6 bases). Deletions cut 4 bases from V and 0 bases from J, with 12 bases between. Germline V gene data show CDR1 as LNHDA and CDR2 as SQIVND (reference sequence). The CDR3 runs to 15 residues. CDR3 protein: CASSRGQVMNTEAFF. The CDR3 DNA is TGTGCCAGTAGTAGGGGGCAAGTCATGAACACTGAAGCTTTCTTT.

The gene calls are TRBV7-9 and TRBJ2-7; D not certain. Trimming took off 1 base at V and 12 bases at J, with 13 bases between the two ends. This CDR3 region has 12 residues. Germline CDR1 SEHNR, CDR2 FQNEAQ (reference sequence). The CDR3 DNA reads TGTGCCAGCAGCTTAGGTTCTGGAATTCTGTACGTC. This translates into CASSLGSGILYV.